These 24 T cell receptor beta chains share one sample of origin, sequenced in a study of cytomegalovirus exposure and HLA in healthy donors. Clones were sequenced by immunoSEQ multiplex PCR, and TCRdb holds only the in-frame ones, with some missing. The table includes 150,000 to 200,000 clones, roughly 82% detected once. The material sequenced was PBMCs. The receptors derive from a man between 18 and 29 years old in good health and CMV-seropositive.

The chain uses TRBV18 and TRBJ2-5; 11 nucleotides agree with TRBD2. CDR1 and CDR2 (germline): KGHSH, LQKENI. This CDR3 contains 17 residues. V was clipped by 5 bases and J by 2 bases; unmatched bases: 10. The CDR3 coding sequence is TGTGCCAGCTCATCCTCTAAGGGACTAGCGGCACAAGAGACCCAGTACTTC. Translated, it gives CASSSSKGLAAQETQYF.

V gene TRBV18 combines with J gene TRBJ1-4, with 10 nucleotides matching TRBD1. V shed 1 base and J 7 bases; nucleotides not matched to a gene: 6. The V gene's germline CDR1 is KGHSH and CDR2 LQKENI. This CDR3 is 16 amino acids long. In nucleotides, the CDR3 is TGTGCCAGCTCACCACTTAAGGGACAGGGGAGTGAAAAACTGTTTTTT. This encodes CASSPLKGQGSEKLFF.

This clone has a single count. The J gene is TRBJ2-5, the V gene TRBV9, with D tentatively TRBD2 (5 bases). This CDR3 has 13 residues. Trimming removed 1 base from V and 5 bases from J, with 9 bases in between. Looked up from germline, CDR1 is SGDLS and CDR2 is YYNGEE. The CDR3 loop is CASSVSGSETQYF. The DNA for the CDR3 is TGTGCCAGCAGCGTAAGCGGCTCTGAGACCCAGTACTTC.

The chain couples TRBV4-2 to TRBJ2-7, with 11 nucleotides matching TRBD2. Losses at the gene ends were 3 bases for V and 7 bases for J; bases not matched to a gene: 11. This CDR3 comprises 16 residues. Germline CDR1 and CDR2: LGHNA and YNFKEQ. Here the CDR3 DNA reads TGTGCCAGCAGCCACCCCATAGCGGGAGGGCCGGGAGAGCAGTACTTC. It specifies CASSHPIAGGPGEQYF.

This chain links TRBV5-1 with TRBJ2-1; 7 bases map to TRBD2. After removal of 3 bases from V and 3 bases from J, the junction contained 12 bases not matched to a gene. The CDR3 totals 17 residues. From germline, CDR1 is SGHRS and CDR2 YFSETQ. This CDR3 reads CASSWGLGGTGYNEQFF. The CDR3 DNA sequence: TGCGCCAGCAGCTGGGGCTTGGGGGGGACGGGCTACAATGAGCAGTTCTTC. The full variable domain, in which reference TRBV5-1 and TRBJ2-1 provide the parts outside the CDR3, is KAGVTQTPRYLIKTRGQQVTLSCSPISGHRSVSWYQQTPGQGLQFLFEYFSETQRNKGNFPGRFSGRQFSNSRSEMNVSTLELGDSALYLCASSWGLGGTGYNEQFFGPGTRLTVL.

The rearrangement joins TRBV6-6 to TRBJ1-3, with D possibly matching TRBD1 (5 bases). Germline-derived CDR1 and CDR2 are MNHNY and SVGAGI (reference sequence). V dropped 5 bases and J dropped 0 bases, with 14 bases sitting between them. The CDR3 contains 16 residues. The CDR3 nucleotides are TGTGCCAGCAGTCGGGGCGGGGGTAACTCTGGAAACACCATATATTTT. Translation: CASSRGGGNSGNTIYF.

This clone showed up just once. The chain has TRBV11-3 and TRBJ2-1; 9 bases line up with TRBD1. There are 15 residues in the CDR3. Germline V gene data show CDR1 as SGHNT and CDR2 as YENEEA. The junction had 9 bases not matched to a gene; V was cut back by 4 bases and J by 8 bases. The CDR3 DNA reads TGTGCCAGCAGCTCTCCGGGACAGGGCATCGATGAGCAGTTCTTC. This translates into CASSSPGQGIDEQFF.

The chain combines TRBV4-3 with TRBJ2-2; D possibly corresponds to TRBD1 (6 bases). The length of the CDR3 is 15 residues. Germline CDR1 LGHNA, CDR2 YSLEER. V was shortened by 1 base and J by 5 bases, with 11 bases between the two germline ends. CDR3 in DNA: TGCGCCAGCAGCCAAGGCATGGACAGTACCGGGGAGCTGTTTTTT. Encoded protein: CASSQGMDSTGELFF.

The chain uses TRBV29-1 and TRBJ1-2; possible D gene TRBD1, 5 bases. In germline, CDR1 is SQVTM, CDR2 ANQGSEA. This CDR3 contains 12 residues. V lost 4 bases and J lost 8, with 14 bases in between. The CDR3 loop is CSVVTGVEGYTF. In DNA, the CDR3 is TGCAGCGTTGTTACAGGTGTGGAGGGCTACACCTTC.

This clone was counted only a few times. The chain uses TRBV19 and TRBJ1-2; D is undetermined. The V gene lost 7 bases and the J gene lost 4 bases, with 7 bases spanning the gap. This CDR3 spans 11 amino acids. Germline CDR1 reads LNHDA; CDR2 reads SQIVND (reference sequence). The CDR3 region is CASTGGYGYTF. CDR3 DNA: TGTGCCAGTACCGGTGGCTATGGCTACACCTTC.

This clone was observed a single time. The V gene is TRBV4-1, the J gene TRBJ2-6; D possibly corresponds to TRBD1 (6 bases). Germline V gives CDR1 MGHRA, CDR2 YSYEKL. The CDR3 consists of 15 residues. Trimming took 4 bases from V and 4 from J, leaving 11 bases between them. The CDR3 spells CASSPTGLGANVLTF. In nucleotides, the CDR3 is TGCGCCAGCAGCCCAACAGGGCTAGGGGCCAACGTCCTGACTTTC.

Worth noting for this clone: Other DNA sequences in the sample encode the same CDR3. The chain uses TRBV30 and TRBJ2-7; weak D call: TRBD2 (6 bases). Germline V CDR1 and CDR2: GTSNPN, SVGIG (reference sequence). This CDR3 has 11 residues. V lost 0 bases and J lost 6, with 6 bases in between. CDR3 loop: CAWSVGGEQYF. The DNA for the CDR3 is TGTGCCTGGAGTGTGGGGGGCGAGCAGTACTTC.

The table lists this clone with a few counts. DNA for the CDR3: TGTGCCAGCAGCTTGGCCGTGGCGGGGAACTCCTACGAGCAGTACTTC. It codes for CASSLAVAGNSYEQYF. The V call is TRBV5-4, the J call TRBJ2-7, with a possible D match to TRBD2 (6 bases). V lost 0 bases to trimming and J lost 0 bases, with 13 bases between them. The CDR3 covers 16 residues. Germline CDR1 SGHNT, CDR2 YYREEE (reference sequence).

The CDR3 loop is CASSLSGLNSYEQYF. CDR3 DNA: TGTGCCAGCAGTTTATCGGGACTCAACTCCTACGAGCAGTACTTC. The rearrangement joins TRBV27 to TRBJ2-7, with a possible D match to TRBD2 (6 bases). There are 15 residues in the CDR3. CDR1 and CDR2 from the germline V gene are MNHEY and SMNVEV (reference sequence). V lost 0 bases, J lost 0 bases, and 9 bases lay in between.

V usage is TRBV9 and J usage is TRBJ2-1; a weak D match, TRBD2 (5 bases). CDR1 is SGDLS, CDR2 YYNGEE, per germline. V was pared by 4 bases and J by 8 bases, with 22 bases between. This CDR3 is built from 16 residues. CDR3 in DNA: TGTGCCAGCAGCCTAGGGAGAGACTTCCCTACGGATGAGCAGTTCTTC. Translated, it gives CASSLGRDFPTDEQFF.

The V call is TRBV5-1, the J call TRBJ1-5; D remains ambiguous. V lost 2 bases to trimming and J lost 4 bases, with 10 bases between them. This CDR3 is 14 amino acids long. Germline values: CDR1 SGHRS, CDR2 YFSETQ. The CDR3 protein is CASSFEGGNQPQHF. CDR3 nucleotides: TGCGCCAGCAGCTTTGAGGGAGGAAATCAGCCCCAGCATTTT.

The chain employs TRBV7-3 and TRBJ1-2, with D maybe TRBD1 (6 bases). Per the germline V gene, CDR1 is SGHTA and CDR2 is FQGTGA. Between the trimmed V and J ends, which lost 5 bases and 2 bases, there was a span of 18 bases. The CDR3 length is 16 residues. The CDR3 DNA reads TGTGCCAGCAGCCCGACCGGGGGGGCGCGGAACTATGGCTACACCTTC. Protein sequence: CASSPTGGARNYGYTF. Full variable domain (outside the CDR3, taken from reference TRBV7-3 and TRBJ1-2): GAGVSQTPSNKVTEKGKYVELRCDPISGHTALYWYRQSLGQGPEFLIYFQGTGAADDSGLPNDRFFAVRPEGSVSTLKIQRTERGDSAVYLCASSPTGGARNYGYTFGSGTRLTVV.

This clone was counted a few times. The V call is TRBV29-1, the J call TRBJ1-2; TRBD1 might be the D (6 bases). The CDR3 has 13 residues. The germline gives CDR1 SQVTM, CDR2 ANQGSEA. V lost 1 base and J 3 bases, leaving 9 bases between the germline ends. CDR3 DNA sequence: TGCAGCGTTGAAGCGCGGGGGCACTATGGCTACACCTTC. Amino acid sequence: CSVEARGHYGYTF.

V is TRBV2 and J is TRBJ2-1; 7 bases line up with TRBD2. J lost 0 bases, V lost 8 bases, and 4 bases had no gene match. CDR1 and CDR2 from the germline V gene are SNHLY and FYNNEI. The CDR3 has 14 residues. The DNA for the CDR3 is TGTGCCAGCCAGGGAGGGAGCTCCTACAATGAGCAGTTCTTC. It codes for CASQGGSSYNEQFF.

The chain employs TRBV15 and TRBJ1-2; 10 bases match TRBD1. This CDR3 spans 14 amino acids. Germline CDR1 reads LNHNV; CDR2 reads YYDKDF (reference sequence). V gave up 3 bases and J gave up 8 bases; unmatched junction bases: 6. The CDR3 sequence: CATSRGGQGHGYTF. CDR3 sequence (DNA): TGTGCCACCAGCAGGGGGGGACAGGGGCACGGCTACACCTTC.

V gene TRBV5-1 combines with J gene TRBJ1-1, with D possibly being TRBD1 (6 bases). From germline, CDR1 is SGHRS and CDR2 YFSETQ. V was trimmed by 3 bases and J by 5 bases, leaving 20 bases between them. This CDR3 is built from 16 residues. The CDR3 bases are TGCGCCAGCAGCTCCTGGGCCCAACAGGGATCGACTGAAGCTTTCTTT. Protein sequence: CASSSWAQQGSTEAFF.

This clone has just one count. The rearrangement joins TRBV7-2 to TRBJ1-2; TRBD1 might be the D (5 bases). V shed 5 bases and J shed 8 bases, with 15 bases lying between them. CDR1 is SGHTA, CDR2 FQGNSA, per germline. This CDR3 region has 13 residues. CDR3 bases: TGTGCCAGCAGCGGCTTGGGGGAGGGAGGCTACACCTTC. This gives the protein CASSGLGEGGYTF.

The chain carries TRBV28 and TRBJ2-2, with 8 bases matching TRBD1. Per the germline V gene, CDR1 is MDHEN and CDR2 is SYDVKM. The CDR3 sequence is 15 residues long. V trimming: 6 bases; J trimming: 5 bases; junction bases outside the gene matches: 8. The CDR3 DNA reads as TGTGCCAGCAGCCTACGTACAGGGGGTACCGGGGAGCTGTTTTTT. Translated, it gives CASSLRTGGTGELFF.

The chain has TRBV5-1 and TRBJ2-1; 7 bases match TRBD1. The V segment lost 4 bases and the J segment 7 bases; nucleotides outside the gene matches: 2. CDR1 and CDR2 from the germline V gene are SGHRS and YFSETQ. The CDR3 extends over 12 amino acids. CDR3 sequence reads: CASSEQGNEQFF. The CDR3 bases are TGCGCCAGCAGCGAACAGGGGAATGAGCAGTTCTTC.